This T cell receptor beta chain came from a study of cytomegalovirus exposure and HLA in healthy donors. Study context: As released early, the data held approximately 80 million unique TCRs from HLA-typed donors.

Germline V gene sequence: CDR1 SGHTA, CDR2 FQGNSA. The CDR3 loop spans 13 amino acids. Trimming left V 3 bases short and J 3 bases short, with 8 bases between. PCR used 60 Vbeta primers and 13 Jbeta primers. Clones were sequenced by immunoSEQ multiplex PCR, and TCRdb holds only the in-frame ones, with some missing. The sample lists about 140,000 clones; roughly three quarters were seen once. The TCR was taken from a female donor in good health and CMV-seronegative. Source material: PBMCs. This rearrangement joins TRBV7-2 to TRBJ1-1, with D possibly TRBD1 on 5 matching bases. CDR3 in amino acids: CASSFLGDTEAFF. The CDR3 DNA follows: TGTGCCAGCAGCTTTTTAGGGGACACTGAAGCTTTCTTT.